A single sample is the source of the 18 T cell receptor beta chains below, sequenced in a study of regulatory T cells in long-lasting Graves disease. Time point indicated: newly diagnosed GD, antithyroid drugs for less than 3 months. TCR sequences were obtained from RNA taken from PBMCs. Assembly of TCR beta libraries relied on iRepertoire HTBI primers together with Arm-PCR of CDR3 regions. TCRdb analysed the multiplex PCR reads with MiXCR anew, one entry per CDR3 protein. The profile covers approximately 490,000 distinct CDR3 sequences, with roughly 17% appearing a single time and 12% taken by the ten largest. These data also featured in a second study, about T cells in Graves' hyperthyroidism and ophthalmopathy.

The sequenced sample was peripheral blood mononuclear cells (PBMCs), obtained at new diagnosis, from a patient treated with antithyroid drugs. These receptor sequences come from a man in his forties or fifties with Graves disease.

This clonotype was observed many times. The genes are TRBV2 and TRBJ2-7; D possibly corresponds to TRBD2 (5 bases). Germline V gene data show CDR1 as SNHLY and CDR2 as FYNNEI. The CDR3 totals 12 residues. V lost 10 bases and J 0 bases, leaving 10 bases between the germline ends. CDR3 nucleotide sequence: TGTGCCATCGGACTGAGCTCCTACGAGCAGTACTTC. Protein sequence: CAIGLSSYEQYF.

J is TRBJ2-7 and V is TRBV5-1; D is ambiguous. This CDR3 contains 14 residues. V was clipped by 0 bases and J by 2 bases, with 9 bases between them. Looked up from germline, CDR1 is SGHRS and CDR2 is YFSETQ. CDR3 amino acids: CASSLDVRTYEQYF. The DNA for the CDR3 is TGCGCCAGCAGCTTGGATGTGAGGACCTACGAGCAGTACTTC.

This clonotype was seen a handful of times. The CDR3 sequence is CAISVAQGAGNIQYF. In DNA form, the CDR3 reads TGTGCCATCAGTGTCGCACAGGGGGCTGGGAACATTCAGTACTTC. The gene calls are TRBV10-3 and TRBJ2-4; 9 nucleotides line up with TRBD1. CDR1 and CDR2 from the germline V gene are ENHRY and SYGVKD. CDR3 length: 15 amino acids. Trimming took 4 bases from V and 7 from J; bases not matched to a gene: 8.

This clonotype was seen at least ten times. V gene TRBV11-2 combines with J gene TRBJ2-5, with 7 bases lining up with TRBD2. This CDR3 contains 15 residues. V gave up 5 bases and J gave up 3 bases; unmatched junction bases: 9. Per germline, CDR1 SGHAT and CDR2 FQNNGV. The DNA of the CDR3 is TGTGCCAGCAGCCCTTGGGGAGGGATTGAAGAGACCCAGTACTTC. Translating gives CASSPWGGIEETQYF.

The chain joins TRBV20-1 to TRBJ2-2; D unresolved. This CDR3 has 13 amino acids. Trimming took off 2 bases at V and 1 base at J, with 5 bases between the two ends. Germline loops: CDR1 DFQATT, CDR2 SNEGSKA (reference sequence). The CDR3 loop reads CSARIKNTGELFF. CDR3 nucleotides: TGCAGTGCTAGAATTAAGAACACCGGGGAGCTGTTTTTT.

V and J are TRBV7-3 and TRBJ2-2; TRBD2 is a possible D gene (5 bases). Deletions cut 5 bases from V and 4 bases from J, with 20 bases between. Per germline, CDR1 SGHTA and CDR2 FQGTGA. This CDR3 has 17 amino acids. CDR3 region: CASSTPRPGSATGELFF. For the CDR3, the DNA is TGTGCCAGCAGCACTCCCCGTCCGGGGTCGGCCACCGGGGAGCTGTTTTTT.

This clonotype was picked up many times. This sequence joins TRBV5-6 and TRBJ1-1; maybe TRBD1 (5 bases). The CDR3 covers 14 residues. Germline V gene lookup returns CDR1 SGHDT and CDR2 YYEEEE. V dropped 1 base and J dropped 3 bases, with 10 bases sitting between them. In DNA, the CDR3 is TGTGCCAGCAGCTTGTTAGGGGCTTACACTGAAGCTTTCTTT. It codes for CASSLLGAYTEAFF.

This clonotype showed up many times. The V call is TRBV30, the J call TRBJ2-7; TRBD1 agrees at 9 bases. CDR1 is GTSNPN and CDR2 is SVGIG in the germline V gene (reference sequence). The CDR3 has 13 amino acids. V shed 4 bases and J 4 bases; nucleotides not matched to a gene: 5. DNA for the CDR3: TGTGCCTGGACGCAGGACAGGGGATACGAGCAGTACTTC. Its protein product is CAWTQDRGYEQYF.

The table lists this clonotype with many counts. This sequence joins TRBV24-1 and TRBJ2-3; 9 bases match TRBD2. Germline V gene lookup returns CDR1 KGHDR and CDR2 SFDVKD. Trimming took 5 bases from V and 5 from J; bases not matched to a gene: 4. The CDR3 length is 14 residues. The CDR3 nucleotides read TGTGCCACCAGTGTTAGCGGGAGAAGAGATACGCAGTATTTT. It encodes CATSVSGRRDTQYF.

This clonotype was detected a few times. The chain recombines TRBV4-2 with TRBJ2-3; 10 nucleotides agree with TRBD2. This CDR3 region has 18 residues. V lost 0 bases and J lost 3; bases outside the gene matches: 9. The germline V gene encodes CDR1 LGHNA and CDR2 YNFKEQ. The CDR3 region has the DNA TGTGCCAGCAGCCAAGAACGGGACGGGACTAGCGAAACAGATACGCAGTATTTT. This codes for CASSQERDGTSETDTQYF.

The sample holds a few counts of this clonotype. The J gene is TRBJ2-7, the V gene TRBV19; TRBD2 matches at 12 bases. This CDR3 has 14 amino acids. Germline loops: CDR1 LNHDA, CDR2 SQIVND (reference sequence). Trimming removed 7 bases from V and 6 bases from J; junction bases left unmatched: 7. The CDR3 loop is CASNAGLAGSEQYF. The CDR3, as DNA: TGTGCCAGTAACGCGGGACTAGCGGGTAGCGAGCAGTACTTC. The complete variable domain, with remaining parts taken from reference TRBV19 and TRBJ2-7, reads DGGITQSPKYLFRKEGQNVTLSCEQNLNHDAMYWYRQDPGQGLRLIYYSQIVNDFQKGDIAEGYSVSREKKESFPLTVTSAQKNPTAFYLCASNAGLAGSEQYFGPGTRLTVT.

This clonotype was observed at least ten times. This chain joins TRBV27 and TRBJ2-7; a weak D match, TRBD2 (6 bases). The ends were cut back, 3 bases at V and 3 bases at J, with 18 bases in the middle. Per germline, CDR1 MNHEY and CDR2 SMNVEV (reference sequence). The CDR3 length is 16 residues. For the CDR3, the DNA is TGTGCCAGCAGTTTGGGGCGGGGTGGGGGAATCTACGAGCAGTACTTC. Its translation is CASSLGRGGGIYEQYF.

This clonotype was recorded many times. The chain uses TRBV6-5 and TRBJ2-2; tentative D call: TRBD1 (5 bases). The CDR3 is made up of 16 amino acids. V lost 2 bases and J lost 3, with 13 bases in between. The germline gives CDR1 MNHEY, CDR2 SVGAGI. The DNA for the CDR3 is TGTGCCAGCAGTTACGGGGCAGGGTGGGACACCGGGGAGCTGTTTTTT. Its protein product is CASSYGAGWDTGELFF.

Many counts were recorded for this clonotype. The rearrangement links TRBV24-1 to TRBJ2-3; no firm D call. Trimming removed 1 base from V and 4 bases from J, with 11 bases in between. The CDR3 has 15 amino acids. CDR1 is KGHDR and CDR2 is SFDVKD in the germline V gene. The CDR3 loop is CATSDFPGGADTQYF. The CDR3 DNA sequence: TGTGCCACCAGTGATTTTCCAGGTGGAGCAGATACGCAGTATTTT.

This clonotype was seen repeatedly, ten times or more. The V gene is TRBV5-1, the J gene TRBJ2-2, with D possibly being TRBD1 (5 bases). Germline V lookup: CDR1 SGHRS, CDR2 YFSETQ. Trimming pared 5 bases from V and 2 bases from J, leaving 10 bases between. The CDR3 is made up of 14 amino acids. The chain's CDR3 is CASSQTVNTGELFF. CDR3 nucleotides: TGCGCCAGCAGTCAGACAGTAAACACCGGGGAGCTGTTTTTT.

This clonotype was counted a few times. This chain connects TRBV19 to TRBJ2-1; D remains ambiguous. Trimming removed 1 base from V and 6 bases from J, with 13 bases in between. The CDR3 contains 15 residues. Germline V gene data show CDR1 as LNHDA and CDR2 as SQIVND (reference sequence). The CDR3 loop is CASSIVPRTRNEQFF. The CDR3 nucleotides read TGTGCCAGTAGTATAGTCCCGCGGACCCGCAATGAGCAGTTCTTC.

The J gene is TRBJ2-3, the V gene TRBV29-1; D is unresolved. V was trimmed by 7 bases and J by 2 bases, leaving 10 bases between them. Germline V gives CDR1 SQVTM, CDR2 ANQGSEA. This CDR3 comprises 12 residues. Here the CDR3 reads CSATMATDTQYF. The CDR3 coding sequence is TGCAGCGCTACGATGGCCACAGATACGCAGTATTTT.

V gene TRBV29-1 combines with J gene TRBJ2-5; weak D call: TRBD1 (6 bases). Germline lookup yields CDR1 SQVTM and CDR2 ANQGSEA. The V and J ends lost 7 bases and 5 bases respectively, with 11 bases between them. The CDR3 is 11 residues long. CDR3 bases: TGCAGCGCGCTTCAGGGGGAGACCCAGTACTTC. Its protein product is CSALQGETQYF. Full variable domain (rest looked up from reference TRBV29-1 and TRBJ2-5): SAVISQKPSRDICQRGTSLTIQCQVDSQVTMMFWYRQQPGQSLTLIATANQGSEATYESGFVIDKFPISRPNLTFSTLTVSNMSPEDSSIYLCSALQGETQYFGPGTRLLVL.